This is a list of T cell receptor beta chains from one sample in a study of cytomegalovirus exposure and HLA in healthy donors. Libraries were prepared by immunoSEQ multiplex PCR; TCRdb keeps only in-frame clonotypes and omits some of them. The sample lists 100,000 to 150,000 clones, over 80% occurring once. Sequenced input: PBMCs. These receptors came from a boy aged 5-17 years in good health and CMV-seronegative. Each CDR3 is given with its conserved first and last residue. The D gene is left open where the match is weak. Some rows mark clone size as missing; the rest say once, few, many or name a class of expanded clone.

d_gene: -
v_gene: TRBV19
abundance: -
j_gene: TRBJ2-3
CDR3aa: CASSAEGTSITDTQYF
CDR3nt: TGTGCCAGTAGTGCCGAGGGGACTTCGATCACAGATACGCAGTATTTT

d_gene: TRBD1
v_gene: TRBV19
abundance: once
j_gene: TRBJ2-4
CDR3aa: CASSISGTGVNIQYF
CDR3nt: TGTGCCAGTAGTATATCCGGGACAGGGGTGAACATTCAGTACTTC

d_gene: TRBD1
v_gene: TRBV27
abundance: once
j_gene: TRBJ2-7
CDR3aa: CASSLGDRGWNEQYF
CDR3nt: TGTGCCAGCAGTTTAGGGGACAGGGGTTGGAACGAGCAGTACTTC

d_gene: -
v_gene: TRBV6-1
abundance: few
j_gene: TRBJ2-1
CDR3aa: CASSELAYNEQFF
CDR3nt: TGTGCCAGCAGTGAACTAGCGTACAATGAGCAGTTCTTC

d_gene: TRBD1
v_gene: TRBV7-3
abundance: once
j_gene: TRBJ2-3
CDR3aa: CASSSKQGLGTDTQYF
CDR3nt: TGTGCCAGCAGCTCGAAACAGGGGCTGGGCACAGATACGCAGTATTTT

d_gene: -
v_gene: TRBV29-1
abundance: -
j_gene: TRBJ1-1
CDR3aa: CSVRKGAEAFF
CDR3nt: TGCAGCGTCCGTAAAGGGGCTGAAGCTTTCTTT

d_gene: TRBD1
v_gene: TRBV6-5
abundance: -
j_gene: TRBJ2-3
CDR3aa: CASRGQGSADTQYF
CDR3nt: TGTGCCAGCAGGGGACAGGGTTCAGCAGATACGCAGTATTTT

d_gene: -
v_gene: TRBV5-8
abundance: -
j_gene: TRBJ2-7
CDR3aa: CASSLAIQQYF
CDR3nt: TGTGCCAGCAGCTTGGCCATCCAGCAGTACTTC

d_gene: -
v_gene: TRBV30
abundance: -
j_gene: TRBJ1-2
CDR3aa: CACGHFKYSYGYTF
CDR3nt: TGTGCCTGCGGACATTTTAAATACTCTTATGGCTACACCTTC

d_gene: -
v_gene: TRBV7-9
abundance: -
j_gene: TRBJ2-1
CDR3aa: CASSLVSSDEQFF
CDR3nt: TGTGCCAGCAGCTTAGTGTCTAGCGATGAGCAGTTCTTC

d_gene: -
v_gene: TRBV30
abundance: -
j_gene: TRBJ1-3
CDR3aa: CASSQGSGNTIYF
CDR3nt: TGTGCCTCCTCACAGGGATCAGGAAACACCATATATTTT

d_gene: -
v_gene: TRBV9
abundance: -
j_gene: TRBJ2-2
CDR3aa: CASSVGTGELFF
CDR3nt: TGTGCCAGCAGCGTCGGCACCGGGGAGCTGTTTTTT